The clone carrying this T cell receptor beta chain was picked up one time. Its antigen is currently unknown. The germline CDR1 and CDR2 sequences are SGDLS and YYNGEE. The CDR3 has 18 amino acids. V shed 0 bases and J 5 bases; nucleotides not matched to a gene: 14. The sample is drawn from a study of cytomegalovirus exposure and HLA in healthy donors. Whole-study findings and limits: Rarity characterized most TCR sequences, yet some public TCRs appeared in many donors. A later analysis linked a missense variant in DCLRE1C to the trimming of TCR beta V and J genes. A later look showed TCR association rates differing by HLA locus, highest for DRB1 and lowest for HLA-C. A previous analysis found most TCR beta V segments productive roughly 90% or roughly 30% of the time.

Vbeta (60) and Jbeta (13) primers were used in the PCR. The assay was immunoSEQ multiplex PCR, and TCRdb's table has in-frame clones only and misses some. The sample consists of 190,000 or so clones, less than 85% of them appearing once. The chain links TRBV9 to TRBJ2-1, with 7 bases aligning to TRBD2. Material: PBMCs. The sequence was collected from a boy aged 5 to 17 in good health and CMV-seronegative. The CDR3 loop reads CASSVGSLDGGGHNEQFF. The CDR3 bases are TGTGCCAGCAGCGTAGGATCCCTTGATGGCGGGGGTCACAATGAGCAGTTCTTC.